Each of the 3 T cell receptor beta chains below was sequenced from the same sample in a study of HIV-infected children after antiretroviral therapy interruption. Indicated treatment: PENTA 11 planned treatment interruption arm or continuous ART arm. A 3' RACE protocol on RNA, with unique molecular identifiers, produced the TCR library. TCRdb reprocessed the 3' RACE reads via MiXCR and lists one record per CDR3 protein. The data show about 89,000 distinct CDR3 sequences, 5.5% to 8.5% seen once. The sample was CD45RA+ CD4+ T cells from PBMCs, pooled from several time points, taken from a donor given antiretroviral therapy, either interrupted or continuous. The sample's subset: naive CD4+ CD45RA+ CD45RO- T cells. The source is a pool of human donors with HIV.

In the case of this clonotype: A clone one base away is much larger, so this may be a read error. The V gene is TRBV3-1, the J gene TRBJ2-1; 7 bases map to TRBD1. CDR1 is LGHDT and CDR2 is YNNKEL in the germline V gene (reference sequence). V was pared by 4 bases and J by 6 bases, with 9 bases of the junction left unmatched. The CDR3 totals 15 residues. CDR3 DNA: TGTGCCAGCAGCCCCGCCCAAACAGGGGTCAATGAGCAGTTCTTC. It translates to CASSPAQTGVNEQFF.

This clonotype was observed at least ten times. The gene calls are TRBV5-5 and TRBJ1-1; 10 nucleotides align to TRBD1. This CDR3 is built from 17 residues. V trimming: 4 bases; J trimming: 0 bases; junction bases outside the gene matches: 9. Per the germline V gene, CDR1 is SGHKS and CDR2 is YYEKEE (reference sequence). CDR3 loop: CASSASGTGAMNTEAFF. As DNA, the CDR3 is TGTGCCAGCAGCGCTTCCGGGACAGGGGCCATGAACACTGAAGCTTTCTTT.

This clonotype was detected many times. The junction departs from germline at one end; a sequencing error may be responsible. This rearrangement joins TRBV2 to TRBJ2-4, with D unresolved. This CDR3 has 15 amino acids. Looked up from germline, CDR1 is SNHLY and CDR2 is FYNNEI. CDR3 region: CASSLEGWGQNTLYF. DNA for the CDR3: TGTGCCAGCTCTCTCGAAGGGTGGGGTCAAAACACCTTGTACTTT. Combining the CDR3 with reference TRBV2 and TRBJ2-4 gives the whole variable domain EPEVTQTPSHQVTQMGQEVILRCVPISNHLYFYWYRQILGQKVEFLVSFYNNEISEKSEIFDDQFSVERPDGSNFTLKIRSTKLEDSAMYFCASSLEGWGQNTLYFGAGTRLSVL.